The 8 T cell receptor beta chains in this list originate from one sample, sequenced in a study of tumor-infiltrating lymphocytes in primary liver carcinoma. From approximately 450 ng total RNA, TCR beta cDNA was generated with a primer in the constant region. Library construction for TCR beta comprised three nested multiplex PCR rounds performed with slightly modified ARM-PCR. Researchers ran the first two PCR rounds for roughly 10 cycles each with TRBV1-TRBV30 forward primers and a C-beta reverse primer. One entry per CDR3 protein, called by TCRdb with MiXCR from the multiplex PCR reads. The sample shows fewer than 350,000 distinct CDR3 sequences, less than 75% of them seen only once. Both blood RNA, taken from unsorted whole blood, and germline DNA were extracted. The sequenced sample was peripheral blood. The origin of the receptors is a man aged 40-49 years with primary liver carcinoma and hepatitis B virus infection.

This clonotype was detected only once. The junction differs from germline at one of its ends, possibly a read error. The V call is TRBV6-6, the J call TRBJ2-7, with D maybe TRBD2 (6 bases). This CDR3 is built from 14 residues. From germline, CDR1 is MNHNY and CDR2 SVGAGI (reference sequence). The CDR3 DNA reads TGTGTCAGCAGATCTATGACTAGACCCTACGAGCAGTACTTC. Translated, it gives CVSRSMTRPYEQYF.

Concerning this clonotype itself: A much larger clone lies one base from this, so it may be a read error. The chain carries TRBV12-5 and TRBJ2-2; TRBD2 might be the D (5 bases). This CDR3 is 16 amino acids long. Germline V gene data show CDR1 as LGHNT and CDR2 as FRNRAP. Trimming took 5 bases from V and 0 from J, leaving 13 bases between them. The DNA for the CDR3 is TGTGCTAGTGGTCCCGAGGAGAGGGCGAACACCGGGGAGCTGTTTTTT. This gives the protein CASGPEERANTGELFF.

The chain carries TRBV5-1 and TRBJ2-1, with TRBD2 as a possible D gene (5 bases). CDR3 size: 14 residues. Trimming stripped 4 bases from V and 8 bases from J, with 16 bases between. CDR1 is SGHRS, CDR2 YFSETQ, per germline. In DNA, the CDR3 is TGCGCCAGCAGCCCCCGGGAATCTGGGGATGAGCAGTTCTTC. Its translation: CASSPRESGDEQFF.

This clonotype was recorded at least ten times. The chain employs TRBV5-1 and TRBJ1-4, with D tentatively TRBD1 (6 bases). V was pared by 4 bases and J by 5 bases, with 18 bases between. CDR3 length: 16 residues. CDR1 and CDR2 from the germline V gene are SGHRS and YFSETQ. The CDR3 DNA is TGCGCCAGCAGCGCGGGAGGGACACGGACAAATGAAAAACTGTTTTTT. Its translation: CASSAGGTRTNEKLFF.

Regarding this clonotype: This may come from a read error, since a much larger clone is one base off. The V call is TRBV4-3, the J call TRBJ2-2, with 12 bases lining up with TRBD2. CDR1 is LGHNA and CDR2 is YSLEER in the germline V gene. The CDR3 spans 16 residues. CDR3 DNA sequence: TGCGCCAGCATGCACGGCCTAGCGGGGGGGACCGGGGAGCTGCTTTTT. It is translated as CASMHGLAGGTGELLF.

The gene calls are TRBV4-1 and TRBJ2-1, with D tentatively TRBD1 or TRBD2 (5 bases each). CDR3 length: 13 residues. Germline CDR1 reads MGHRA; CDR2 reads YSYEKL. Trimming removed 5 bases at V and 6 bases at J, with 11 bases between. The CDR3 nucleotides are TGCGCCAGCAGCTCAGTGAGGGGCAATGAGCAGTTCTTC. The encoded protein is CASSSVRGNEQFF.

As regards this clonotype: In this CDR3 the conserved last residue, phenylalanine or tryptophan, is missing, so a read error is likely. The J gene is TRBJ2-2, the V gene TRBV4-1, with 7 bases matching TRBD2. The length of the CDR3 is 14 residues. CDR1 and CDR2 (germline): MGHRA, YSYEKL. The junction had 4 bases not matched to a gene; V was cut back by 7 bases and J by 2 bases. As DNA, the CDR3 is TGCGCCAGCAACTCGGGACTAAACACCGGGGAGCTGTTTCTT. This translates into CASNSGLNTGELFL.

This clonotype has only a few counts. The V gene is TRBV30, the J gene TRBJ2-7; TRBD2 aligns across 7 bases. CDR1 and CDR2 from the germline V gene are GTSNPN and SVGIG (reference sequence). Trimming removed 0 bases from V and 5 bases from J; junction bases left unmatched: 10. CDR3 length: 15 residues. The CDR3 here is CAWSVLGGGPNEQYF. As DNA, the CDR3 is TGTGCCTGGAGTGTACTGGGGGGAGGGCCCAACGAGCAGTACTTC.